This T cell receptor beta chain was recorded in a study of blood T cell repertoires in COVID-19. Turning to the study itself: The cDNA or gDNA used as material had been derived from T cells, B-cell-depleted T cells, or PBMCs.

The cohort comprised adults aged roughly 18 to 100 years residing in 20 to 30 US areas. Donors were grouped by their self-reported clinical history. The protocol was immunoSEQ multiplex PCR, while the TCRdb copy is restricted to in-frame clones and leaves out a portion. This table holds hundreds of thousands of clones, roughly four fifths found once. Germline CDR1 is DFQATT and CDR2 is SNEGSKA (reference sequence). The CDR3 runs to 15 residues. The junction had 9 bases not matched to a gene; V was cut back by 5 bases and J by 3 bases. The clonotype comes from a woman aged 40 to 55 who had been exposed to COVID-19. Source material: PBMCs or T cells enriched from blood (not recorded which). The chain uses TRBV20-1 and TRBJ2-7, with TRBD1 matching over 11 bases. The CDR3, as DNA: TGCAGTGCTCGTGGACAGGGGGCGTTTGTCTACGAGCAGTACTTC. It encodes CSARGQGAFVYEQYF.